Listed below are T cell receptor beta chains from one sample, sequenced in a study of T cells after somatic rescue of genetic block. Profiling relied on immunoSEQ multiplex PCR, and the TCRdb table lists in-frame clones only, not all of them. Among tens of thousands of clones, roughly 90% were seen once, and the ten largest hold approximately 2.7%. Sequencing input: peripheral blood mononuclear cells (PBMCs). The receptors shown here come from a man between 25 and 39 years old. Each CDR3 is given with its conserved first and last residue. The D gene is left open where the match is weak. Size is stated for part of the rows, as once, few or many counts, or as a class when the clone is expanded.

v_call	d_call	clone_size	j_call	cdr3_aa	cdr3_nt
TRBV13	-	-	TRBJ2-7	CASSLGGVAYEQYF	TGTGCCAGCAGCTTAGGTGGGGTAGCCTACGAGCAGTACTTC
TRBV7-9	-	few	TRBJ2-1	CASSSAPGPSYNEQFF	TGTGCCAGCAGCTCAGCCCCAGGTCCCTCCTACAATGAGCAGTTCTTC
TRBV11-2	TRBD2	-	TRBJ2-2	CASSLVAGEGGELFF	TGTGCCAGCAGCTTAGTAGCGGGAGAGGGCGGGGAGCTGTTTTTT
TRBV6-5	-	-	TRBJ2-3	CASSYWTETYTDTQYF	TGTGCCAGCAGCTACTGGACAGAAACCTACACAGATACGCAGTATTTT
TRBV9	-	once	TRBJ1-2	CASSGGYRGSYGYTF	TGTGCCAGCAGCGGCGGATATCGGGGCAGCTATGGCTACACCTTC
TRBV28	TRBD2	-	TRBJ2-5	CASSLPYLAGDVETQYF	TGTGCCAGCAGTCTGCCCTATCTAGCGGGAGACGTAGAGACCCAGTACTTC
TRBV28	-	-	TRBJ1-5	CASSRTVNQPQHF	TGTGCCAGCAGTAGAACAGTCAATCAGCCCCAGCATTTT
TRBV7-8	-	-	TRBJ2-2	CASSGRDLRAGELFF	TGTGCCAGCAGCGGCCGGGACCTTCGAGCCGGGGAGCTGTTTTTT
TRBV14	-	-	TRBJ1-1	CASSQNRGWNTEAFF	TGTGCCAGCAGCCAGAACCGTGGATGGAACACTGAAGCTTTCTTT
TRBV5-1	TRBD2	-	TRBJ2-7	CASSLASTSGNPANEQYF	TGCGCCAGCAGCTTGGCCTCTACTAGCGGCAACCCGGCAAACGAGCAGTACTTC
TRBV11-3	TRBD2	once	TRBJ2-3	CASSLGRRGTDTQYF	TGTGCCAGCAGCCTGGGTAGGCGGGGGACAGATACGCAGTATTTT
TRBV5-4	-	once	TRBJ1-6	CASSLDGGLRSPLHF	TGTGCCAGCAGCCTGGATGGGGGATTAAGGTCACCCCTCCACTTT
TRBV27	TRBD1	-	TRBJ2-7	CASSETGVTYEQYF	TGTGCCAGCAGCGAAACAGGGGTCACCTACGAGCAGTACTTC
TRBV5-6	-	-	TRBJ2-2	CASSLAYSPSRAGELFF	TGTGCCAGCAGCTTGGCCTACTCGCCGTCGAGGGCCGGGGAGCTGTTTTTT
TRBV4-1	-	-	TRBJ1-2	CASSQEGGRSNYGYTF	TGCGCCAGCAGCCAAGAAGGTGGGAGATCGAACTATGGCTACACCTTC
TRBV2	TRBD2	-	TRBJ2-5	CASSERLAGVGKTQYF	TGTGCCAGCAGTGAGCGACTAGCGGGAGTGGGAAAGACCCAGTACTTC
TRBV11-2	-	-	TRBJ1-4	CASSSRGAATNEKLFF	TGTGCCAGCAGCTCCCGAGGCGCTGCAACTAATGAAAAACTGTTTTTT
TRBV10-1	-	-	TRBJ2-5	CASSESVAGQETQYF	TGCGCCAGCAGTGAGTCCGTGGCCGGACAAGAGACCCAGTACTTC
TRBV4-1	TRBD1	-	TRBJ2-5	CASSPGQGGETQYF	TGCGCCAGCAGCCCGGGACAGGGGGGAGAGACCCAGTACTTC
TRBV6-1	TRBD2	-	TRBJ2-3	CASSESSGGALDTQYF	TGTGCCAGCAGTGAGTCTAGCGGGGGGGCCTTAGATACGCAGTATTTT
TRBV2	-	-	TRBJ1-4	CASSGGTNEKLFF	TGTGCCAGCTCCGGAGGGACTAATGAAAAACTGTTTTTT
TRBV7-9	-	once	TRBJ1-1	CASSRGWGGTEAFF	TGTGCCAGCAGCCGAGGGTGGGGAGGCACTGAAGCTTTCTTT
TRBV18	-	-	TRBJ1-2	CASSPGNSYQGYTF	TGTGCCAGCTCACCTGGGAATTCGTATCAGGGCTACACCTTC
TRBV2	-	-	TRBJ1-6	CASSEFRRGGSPLHF	TGTGCCAGCAGTGAGTTCCGCAGGGGAGGTTCACCCCTCCACTTT
TRBV7-8	-	-	TRBJ1-2	CASRQVPGTNYGYTF	TGTGCCAGCAGACAAGTCCCAGGGACTAACTATGGCTACACCTTC
TRBV4-3	-	-	TRBJ1-5	CASSQDSRANQPQHF	TGCGCCAGCAGCCAAGATAGCAGGGCCAATCAGCCCCAGCATTTT
TRBV29-1	-	-	TRBJ2-3	CSVEPRYTDTQYF	TGCAGCGTTGAACCTAGGTACACAGATACGCAGTATTTT
TRBV30	TRBD2	once	TRBJ2-1	CAWSVRVGRDLVNEQFF	TGTGCCTGGAGTGTACGAGTTGGGAGGGACTTGGTTAATGAGCAGTTCTTC
TRBV18	TRBD1	-	TRBJ2-7	CASSPRQGAIFHEQYF	TGTGCCAGCTCACCACGACAGGGGGCAATTTTCCACGAGCAGTACTTC